The clone carrying this TCR beta chain was detected only once. As yet, its antigen is unknown. The data belong to a study of PD-1 blockade in classical Hodgkin lymphoma. Study results and limitations: Undefined causes, possibly disease activity or prior therapy, underlie the repertoire differences. With CD4+ cells, TCR diversity rose significantly by C4D1, but not with CD8+ cells. As was reported, newly diagnosed patients showed lower baseline TCR diversity than healthy donors did.

Each of the patients experienced relapse following autologous stem cell transplantation, and their brentuximab vedotin exposure differed. Patients' outcomes at their best amounted to complete response, partial response or progressive disease. The CDR3 length is 16 residues. Trimming took off 5 bases at V and 5 bases at J, with 22 bases between the two ends. CDR1 and CDR2 from the germline V gene are SGHAT and FQNNGV. Sequencing used immunoSEQ multiplex PCR; TCRdb keeps in-frame clones, though not all of them. The sample includes under 20,000 clones, 82% of them seen just once. The origin of this receptor is a human donor with classical Hodgkin lymphoma. V usage is TRBV11-2 and J usage is TRBJ2-7; no clear D gene. Material: peripheral blood mononuclear cells (PBMCs), obtained before the second cycle of nivolumab. Here the CDR3 reads CASSRPKGLMEDEQYF. CDR3 DNA sequence: TGTGCCAGCAGCCGTCCGAAGGGCCTAATGGAAGACGAGCAGTACTTC.